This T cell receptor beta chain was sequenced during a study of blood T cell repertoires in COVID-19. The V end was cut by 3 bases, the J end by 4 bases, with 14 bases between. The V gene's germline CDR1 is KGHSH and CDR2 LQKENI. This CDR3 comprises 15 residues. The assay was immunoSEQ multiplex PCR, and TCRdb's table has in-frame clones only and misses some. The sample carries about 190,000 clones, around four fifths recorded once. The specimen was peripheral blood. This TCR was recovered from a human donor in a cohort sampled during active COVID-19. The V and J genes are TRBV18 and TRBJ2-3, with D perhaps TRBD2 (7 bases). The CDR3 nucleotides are TGTGCCAGCTCACCCCGGGGCGGGGGCCCAGATACGCAGTATTTT. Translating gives CASSPRGGGPDTQYF.